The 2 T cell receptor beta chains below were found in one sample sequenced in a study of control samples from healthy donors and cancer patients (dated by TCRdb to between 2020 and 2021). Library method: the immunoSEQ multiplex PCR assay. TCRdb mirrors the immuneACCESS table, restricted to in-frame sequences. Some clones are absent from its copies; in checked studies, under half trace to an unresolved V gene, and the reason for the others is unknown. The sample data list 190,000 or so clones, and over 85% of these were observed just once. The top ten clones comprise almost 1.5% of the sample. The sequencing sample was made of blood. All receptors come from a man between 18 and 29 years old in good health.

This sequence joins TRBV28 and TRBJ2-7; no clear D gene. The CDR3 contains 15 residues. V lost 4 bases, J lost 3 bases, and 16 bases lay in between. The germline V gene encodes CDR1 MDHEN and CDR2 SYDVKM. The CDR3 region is CASSSPAQIDYEQYF. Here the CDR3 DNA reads TGTGCCAGCAGTTCCCCGGCGCAGATTGACTACGAGCAGTACTTC. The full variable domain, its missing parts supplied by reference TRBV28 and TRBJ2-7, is DVKVTQSSRYLVKRTGEKVFLECVQDMDHENMFWYRQDPGLGLRLIYFSYDVKMKEKGDIPEGYSVSREKKERFSLILESASTNQTSMYLCASSSPAQIDYEQYFGPGTRLTVT.

The CDR3 region is CASSQGGRGSPLHF. CDR3 DNA sequence: TGTGCCAGCAGCCAAGGGGGGCGCGGTTCACCCCTCCACTTT. The V call is TRBV3-1 (or the pseudogene TRBV3-2), the J call TRBJ1-6; a weak D match, TRBD1 (6 bases). Between the trimmed V and J ends, which lost 1 base and 9 bases, there was a span of 10 bases. The germline V gene encodes CDR1 LGHDT and CDR2 YNNKEL (reference sequence). The CDR3 totals 14 residues.